One and the same sample provided the 10 T cell receptor beta chains below, sequenced in a study of T and B cells in COVID-19 patients. BIOMED2 TRB-A/B primer pools were used in multiplex TRB PCR. MiXCR, run by TCRdb on the multiplex PCR reads, gives a single entry per CDR3 protein. The sample has about 10,000 distinct CDR3 sequences; around a third are singletons. Blood genomic DNA input for TRB amplification was roughly 220-500 ng. Sequencing input: blood. The receptors shown here come from a human donor with active COVID-19.

V gene TRBV18 combines with J gene TRBJ2-7, with a tentative D call TRBD2 (6 bases). CDR1 and CDR2 (germline): KGHSH, LQKENI. The CDR3 has 16 amino acids. V was cut by 8 bases and J by 4 bases, with 24 bases left in between. The CDR3: CASSRELGDSIYEQYF. The CDR3 DNA reads TGTGCCAGCAGTCGCGAGTTGGGGGACTCGATATACGAGCAGTACTTC.

This rearrangement joins TRBV27 to TRBJ2-3, with TRBD2 matching 14 bases. From germline, CDR1 is MNHEY and CDR2 SMNVEV (reference sequence). V trimming: 6 bases; J trimming: 3 bases; junction bases outside the gene matches: 8. The CDR3 is 17 amino acids. CDR3 nucleotide sequence: TGTGCCAGCAGCCAAGAGGGGACTAGCGGGGGTACAGATACGCAGTATTTT. Its translation is CASSQEGTSGGTDTQYF.

By proportion, this clonotype is medium-sized (0.01 to 0.1%). This chain links TRBV19 with TRBJ1-5; D unclear. Trimming left V 8 bases short and J 4 bases short, with 6 bases between. Germline assignment: CDR1 LNHDA and CDR2 SQIVND (reference sequence). CDR3 size: 11 residues. The CDR3 is CASGLNQPQHF. In nucleotides, the CDR3 is TGTGCCAGTGGGCTTAATCAGCCCCAGCATTTT.

The V call is TRBV6-2 or TRBV6-3, the J call TRBJ1-6; TRBD1 matches at 7 bases. The CDR3 length is 17 residues. V lost 6 bases and J lost 0; bases outside the gene matches: 8. Germline CDR1 MNHEY, CDR2 SVGEGT. As DNA, the CDR3 is TGTGCCAGCAGGGCCGGGACAGAAAGCTCCTATAATTCACCCCTCCACTTT. As protein: CASRAGTESSYNSPLHF.

The rearrangement uses TRBV5-5 and TRBJ1-2, with TRBD1 matching 8 bases. CDR1 and CDR2 from the germline V gene are SGHKS and YYEKEE (reference sequence). This CDR3 region has 14 residues. The junction had 5 bases not matched to a gene; V was cut back by 4 bases and J by 3 bases. The CDR3 spells CASSRGTGHYGYTF. As DNA, the CDR3 is TGTGCCAGCAGCCGAGGGACAGGCCACTATGGCTACACCTTC.

The genes are TRBV21-1 and TRBJ2-1; the D call in the table, TRBD1, was not verified against the DNA. TRBV21-1 is a pseudogene locus. The CDR3 is 11 amino acids. The DNA of the CDR3 is TGTGCCGTTAAGGGGTGGAGTGAGCAGTTCTTC. This sequence encodes CAVKGWSEQFF.

This clonotype was recorded only once. J is TRBJ2-1 and V is TRBV29-1; 10 bases are a match to TRBD1. CDR3 length equals 14 residues. V was clipped by 6 bases and J by 5 bases; unmatched bases: 7. The germline CDR1 and CDR2 sequences are SQVTM and ANQGSEA. CDR3 nucleotide sequence: TGCAGCGTCGGCGCTGACAGGGGGCACAATGAGCAGTTCTTC. Its protein product is CSVGADRGHNEQFF.

This clonotype was recorded a few times. The chain carries TRBV6-5 and TRBJ2-6, with D unresolved. Germline V gene lookup returns CDR1 MNHEY and CDR2 SVGAGI. This CDR3 comprises 12 residues. The ends were cut back, 7 bases at V and 4 bases at J, with 5 bases in the middle. This CDR3 is CASTSGANVLTF. CDR3 DNA sequence: TGTGCCAGCACTTCAGGGGCCAACGTCCTGACTTTC.

This clonotype has a handful of counts. The chain joins TRBV4-2 to TRBJ2-2, with D perhaps matching TRBD2 (7 bases). Germline lookup yields CDR1 LGHNA and CDR2 YNFKEQ. CDR3 length: 16 amino acids. V lost 2 bases, J lost 2 bases, and 12 bases lay in between. CDR3 nucleotides: TGTGCCAGCAGCCAAAGCGGGACATACAACACCGGGGAGCTGTTTTTT. It specifies CASSQSGTYNTGELFF.

The chain links TRBV7-6 to TRBJ1-4, with a tentative D call TRBD1 (6 bases). The CDR3 is 14 amino acids. Between the trimmed V and J ends, which lost 2 bases and 4 bases, there was a span of 8 bases. Germline V gives CDR1 SGHVS, CDR2 FNYEAQ. As DNA, the CDR3 is TGTGCCAGCAGCTTACTAGGGGGTAATGAAAAACTGTTTTTT. It is translated as CASSLLGGNEKLFF.